This T cell receptor beta chain was documented in a study of cytomegalovirus exposure and HLA in healthy donors. PCR employed 60 Vbeta and 13 Jbeta primers. The protocol was immunoSEQ multiplex PCR, while the TCRdb copy is restricted to in-frame clones and leaves out a portion. The sample has 150,000 or so clones, roughly 78% seen once; the top ten hold about 3%. This CDR3 has 12 amino acids. V was cut by 4 bases and J by 7 bases, with 9 bases left in between. Germline CDR1 reads SGDLS; CDR2 reads YYNGEE. The sequence was obtained from a man aged 40-50 years in good health and CMV-seropositive. Material: PBMCs. This chain joins TRBV9 and TRBJ2-1; D gene uncertain. The CDR3 nucleotides are TGTGCCAGCAGCCCGGGTGGGAATGAGCAGTTCTTC. This encodes CASSPGGNEQFF.